The next 19 T cell receptor beta chains were all read from a single sample in a study of cytomegalovirus exposure and HLA in healthy donors. Use of 60 Vbeta and 13 Jbeta primers characterized the PCR. Assay used: immunoSEQ multiplex PCR; TCRdb lists only in-frame clones, some missing. Seen in this sample are 200,000 to 250,000 clones; the ten most common clones hold 0.75% to 1%. Material: PBMCs. These receptors were obtained from a young woman in good health and CMV-seropositive.

A note on this clone: Other DNA variants within this sample encode the same CDR3. The V gene is TRBV27, the J gene TRBJ1-1; maybe TRBD1 (6 bases). Germline V gives CDR1 MNHEY, CDR2 SMNVEV (reference sequence). The V end lost 3 bases, the J end lost 4 bases, and 9 bases lay between the germline ends. CDR3 size: 13 residues. The CDR3 is CASSFLGGTEAFF. The CDR3 nucleotides read TGTGCCAGCAGTTTTTTAGGGGGCACTGAAGCTTTCTTT.

This rearrangement joins TRBV11-3 to TRBJ2-2; TRBD2 agrees at 8 bases. Germline lookup yields CDR1 SGHNT and CDR2 YENEEA. Trimming took 3 bases from V and 0 from J; bases not matched to a gene: 3. The CDR3 totals 16 residues. Written as DNA, the CDR3 is TGTGCCAGCAGCTTGCGGGGGGCTACGAACACCGGGGAGCTGTTTTTT. This codes for CASSLRGATNTGELFF.

V usage is TRBV5-4 and J usage is TRBJ2-7; 7 positions match TRBD1. The CDR3 runs to 14 residues. Germline CDR1 and CDR2: SGHNT and YYREEE (reference sequence). The trim removed 4 bases at V and 0 bases at J, leaving 4 bases unmatched. The CDR3, as DNA: TGTGCCAGCAGCCCGGGACAGAGCTCCTACGAGCAGTACTTC. Residues: CASSPGQSSYEQYF.

J is TRBJ2-7 and V is TRBV10-2, with 10 bases identical to TRBD2. With V trimmed by 4 bases and J by 6 bases, 9 bases remained unmatched. The germline V gene encodes CDR1 WSHSY and CDR2 SAAADI. The CDR3 is made up of 15 amino acids. The chain's CDR3 is CASSAEAGGPGEQYF. The DNA for the CDR3 is TGCGCCAGCAGTGCCGAAGCGGGGGGGCCTGGCGAGCAGTACTTC.

The gene calls are TRBV6-5 and TRBJ1-5; D perhaps matches TRBD1 (6 bases). Per germline, CDR1 MNHEY and CDR2 SVGAGI. The CDR3 contains 14 residues. Trimming took 6 bases from V and 1 from J, leaving 10 bases between them. This CDR3 reads CASSFDRSNQPQHF. Written as DNA, the CDR3 is TGTGCCAGCAGCTTCGACAGGAGCAATCAGCCCCAGCATTTT.

The chain joins TRBV20-1 to TRBJ2-1; D might be TRBD2 (5 bases). The V gene's germline CDR1 is DFQATT and CDR2 SNEGSKA (reference sequence). The V gene lost 4 bases and the J gene lost 8 bases, with 9 bases spanning the gap. The CDR3 covers 11 residues. In DNA, the CDR3 is TGCAGTGCTAAAGGTAGCGATGAGCAGTTCTTC. Residues: CSAKGSDEQFF.

V gene TRBV6-5 combines with J gene TRBJ2-5, with 8 positions matching TRBD2. TRBJ2-7 explains the end of the DNA better; the J call may be wrong. This CDR3 spans 15 amino acids. CDR1 is MNHEY and CDR2 is SVGAGI in the germline V gene. The CDR3 DNA is TGTGCCAGCAGTTATAGCGGGACCGGCGGAGACGAGCAGTACTTC. It translates to CASSYSGTGGDEQYF.

V and J are TRBV28 and TRBJ1-4; TRBD1 matches 9 bases. V was clipped by 4 bases and J by 6 bases; unmatched bases: 3. The CDR3 is made up of 14 amino acids. Germline V gene lookup returns CDR1 MDHEN and CDR2 SYDVKM. In nucleotides, the CDR3 is TGTGCCAGCAGTTCGGGACAGGGCCATGAAAAACTGTTTTTT. It yields the protein CASSSGQGHEKLFF.

V usage is TRBV2 and J usage is TRBJ2-5, with 10 bases that match TRBD2. V was pared by 8 bases and J by 14 bases, with 14 bases of the junction left unmatched. CDR3 length: 13 amino acids. In germline, CDR1 is SNHLY, CDR2 FYNNEI. This chain's CDR3 is CASHTIMGLAIYF. CDR3 sequence (DNA): TGTGCCAGCCACACCATCATGGGACTAGCGATTTACTTC.

The rearrangement joins TRBV27 to TRBJ1-5, with TRBD1 identical over 7 bases. The germline gives CDR1 MNHEY, CDR2 SMNVEV (reference sequence). J lost 2 bases, V lost 6 bases, and 10 bases had no gene match. This CDR3 region has 16 residues. Here the CDR3 reads CASRPLDRAGNQPQHF. The CDR3 DNA reads as TGTGCCAGCAGACCACTCGACAGGGCAGGCAATCAGCCCCAGCATTTT.

This sequence joins TRBV23-1 and TRBJ1-5, with 9 bases that match TRBD1. TRBV23-1 is treated as an ORF (open reading frame) with a function not yet certain. With 4 bases clipped from V and 5 bases from J, the junction kept 6 bases outside the gene matches. This CDR3 is built from 15 residues. CDR3 coding DNA: TGCGCCAGCAGTCGCCTGGGACAGGGCGATCAGCCCCAGCATTTT. It translates to CASSRLGQGDQPQHF.

As DNA, the CDR3 is TGTGCCAGCAGCCCCAGGGGTGGCAATCAGCCCCAGCATTTT. Amino acids: CASSPRGGNQPQHF. J is TRBJ1-5 and V is TRBV7-8, with TRBD1 as a possible D gene (6 bases). The V gene lost 5 bases and the J gene lost 2 bases, with 10 bases spanning the gap. The CDR3 has 14 residues. Germline V gene data show CDR1 as SGHVS and CDR2 as FQNEAQ.

The chain couples TRBV11-2 to TRBJ1-1, with TRBD1 as a possible D gene (5 bases). Per the germline V gene, CDR1 is SGHAT and CDR2 is FQNNGV. Trimming stripped 10 bases from V and 3 bases from J, with 18 bases between. CDR3 length: 14 amino acids. The CDR3 sequence is CATGHPLRDTEAFF. CDR3 sequence (DNA): TGTGCCACCGGACATCCGCTACGGGACACTGAAGCTTTCTTT.

V is TRBV20-1 and J is TRBJ2-7, with 8 nucleotides matching TRBD1. With V trimmed by 5 bases and J by 5 bases, 2 bases remained unmatched. Germline V gene sequence: CDR1 DFQATT, CDR2 SNEGSKA (reference sequence). This CDR3 region has 11 residues. CDR3 sequence: CSASGGDEQYF. The CDR3 bases are TGCAGTGCTTCAGGGGGCGACGAGCAGTACTTC.

The V call is TRBV6-5, the J call TRBJ2-1; TRBD1 agrees at 7 bases. Germline V gene lookup returns CDR1 MNHEY and CDR2 SVGAGI. This CDR3 is built from 13 residues. With 0 bases clipped from V and 7 bases from J, the junction kept 0 bases outside the gene matches. The DNA of the CDR3 is TGTGCCAGCAGTTACTCGGACAGGAATGAGCAGTTCTTC. Its protein product is CASSYSDRNEQFF.

V is TRBV18 and J is TRBJ1-1; no definite D call. The germline V and J ends were trimmed by 1 base and 2 bases, with 5 bases remaining between them. CDR3 length: 13 amino acids. Germline V CDR1 and CDR2: KGHSH, LQKENI. The CDR3 is CASSPQTNTEAFF. Written as DNA, the CDR3 is TGTGCCAGCTCACCACAAACAAACACTGAAGCTTTCTTT.

The chain combines TRBV5-1 with TRBJ2-5; perhaps TRBD2 as D (6 bases). CDR3 length: 19 amino acids. CDR1 is SGHRS, CDR2 YFSETQ, per germline. Trimming pared 3 bases from V and 0 bases from J, leaving 24 bases between. This CDR3 reads CASSSGVLGGDLHQETQYF. In DNA form, the CDR3 reads TGCGCCAGCAGCTCAGGTGTCTTGGGTGGGGACTTACACCAAGAGACCCAGTACTTC.

This chain uses TRBV28 with TRBJ1-1, with a tentative D call TRBD1 (5 bases). Germline V gene lookup returns CDR1 MDHEN and CDR2 SYDVKM. Trimming took off 6 bases at V and 0 bases at J, with 14 bases between the two ends. CDR3 length equals 15 residues. The CDR3 protein is CASSPTGDLNTEAFF. The CDR3, as DNA: TGTGCCAGCAGCCCGACGGGGGATTTGAACACTGAAGCTTTCTTT.

This rearrangement joins TRBV28 to TRBJ2-4; D is perhaps TRBD2 (6 bases). The CDR3 loop spans 17 amino acids. Germline V CDR1 and CDR2: MDHEN, SYDVKM. Trimming cost V 1 base and J 2 bases, with 15 bases left between them. The CDR3, as DNA: TGTGCCAGCAGTTTATTATTCTCTGGGGGGTCCAAAAACATTCAGTACTTC. As protein: CASSLLFSGGSKNIQYF.